The 6 T cell receptor beta chains reported below all come from one sample, sequenced in a study of beta chain features in type 1 diabetes. Study-level points and caveats: Patients with Type 1 diabetes showed moderately but significantly shorter TCRB CDR3s in all four CD4+ subsets.

Isolated RNA was reverse transcribed in full, so expressed TCRB transcripts were sequenced. Using immunoSEQ multiplex PCR, the repertoire was profiled, and TCRdb retains in-frame clones only, with some absent. The table has a few hundred thousand clones, about 13% seen once. The antigens for these receptors are not known. The sequenced sample consisted of naive CD4+ T cells from blood. These receptor sequences come from a young woman with type 1 diabetes.

V is TRBV4-3 and J is TRBJ2-1; tentatively, D is TRBD1 (6 bases). Trimming cost V 3 bases and J 13 bases, with 22 bases left between them. Germline values: CDR1 LGHNA, CDR2 YSLEER. The CDR3 is made up of 15 amino acids. The CDR3 bases are TGCGCCAGCAGCCAGGCTACTCGGGACACCCCTCTACAGTTCTTC. This codes for CASSQATRDTPLQFF.

This chain uses TRBV4-1 with TRBJ1-4; 8 bases match TRBD1. Germline V gene lookup returns CDR1 MGHRA and CDR2 YSYEKL. V lost 0 bases and J lost 8; bases outside the gene matches: 8. This CDR3 spans 16 amino acids. The CDR3 sequence is CASSQDEGQGGEKLFF. The CDR3 region has the DNA TGCGCCAGCAGCCAAGATGAAGGACAGGGTGGCGAAAAACTGTTTTTT.

The V call is TRBV2, the J call TRBJ2-3; 11 bases align to TRBD2. V was clipped by 6 bases and J by 4 bases; unmatched bases: 6. The germline V gene encodes CDR1 SNHLY and CDR2 FYNNEI. This CDR3 region has 15 residues. The CDR3 loop reads CASSALAGGSDTQYF. CDR3 bases: TGTGCCAGCAGCGCCCTAGCGGGAGGTTCAGATACGCAGTATTTT.

A few counts support this clone. V is TRBV7-2 and J is TRBJ2-4; 10 positions match TRBD2. Losses at the gene ends were 2 bases for V and 9 bases for J; bases not matched to a gene: 4. Looked up from germline, CDR1 is SGHTA and CDR2 is FQGNSA. The length of the CDR3 is 14 residues. CDR3 nucleotides: TGTGCCAGCAGCTTATCAGCGGGAGGGGGCATTCAGTACTTC. Translated: CASSLSAGGGIQYF.

This chain connects TRBV11-2 to TRBJ2-7; tentatively, D is TRBD1 (5 bases). Trimming left V 3 bases short and J 4 bases short, with 7 bases between. Germline V gene data show CDR1 as SGHAT and CDR2 as FQNNGV. CDR3 size: 12 residues. The CDR3 bases are TGTGCCAGCAGCTTCCAGGGTTACGAGCAGTACTTC. This codes for CASSFQGYEQYF.

V gene TRBV7-2 combines with J gene TRBJ2-3; a possible D gene is TRBD2 (6 bases). Germline loops: CDR1 SGHTA, CDR2 FQGNSA. Trimming cost V 1 base and J 0 bases, with 8 bases left between them. The CDR3 covers 15 residues. Here the CDR3 reads CASSLVAVSTDTQYF. The CDR3 DNA follows: TGTGCCAGCAGCTTAGTAGCGGTCAGCACAGATACGCAGTATTTT.